Listed here are 10 T cell receptor beta chains from one sample, sequenced in a study of T-cell reconstitution after alpha-beta-depleted transplantation in children. The authors prepared the TCRbeta library with unique molecular identifiers. Each CDR3 protein is one row after TCRdb ran MiXCR on the PCR reads. This sample has some 220,000 distinct CDR3 sequences; 8% to 9.5% occur once, and the top ten carry approximately 6.2%. The sample was PBMCs from the stem cell graft donor, taken from the stem cell graft. Receptors originate from a human donor who donated a stem cell graft to a child with acute lymphoblastic leukemia.

The gene calls are TRBV20-1 and TRBJ2-4, with a possible D match to TRBD2 (5 bases). V was shortened by 5 bases and J by 1 base, with 9 bases between the two germline ends. The germline gives CDR1 DFQATT, CDR2 SNEGSKA (reference sequence). CDR3 length: 13 residues. CDR3 protein: CSAVRRAKNIQYF. CDR3 sequence (DNA): TGCAGTGCTGTAAGGAGGGCCAAAAACATTCAGTACTTC.

This clonotype was detected many times. V usage is TRBV29-1 and J usage is TRBJ2-7; 8 bases agree with TRBD1. J lost 3 bases, V lost 5 bases, and 6 bases had no gene match. Germline CDR1 SQVTM, CDR2 ANQGSEA. The CDR3 is 13 amino acids. The CDR3 spells CSVKAGGGYEQYF. Here the CDR3 DNA reads TGCAGCGTTAAGGCAGGGGGCGGCTACGAGCAGTACTTC.

This clonotype was seen ten or more times. The chain has TRBV4-3 and TRBJ2-2; no clear D. Germline V lookup: CDR1 LGHNA, CDR2 YSLEER. The CDR3 totals 17 residues. The ends were cut back, 0 bases at V and 1 base at J, with 12 bases in the middle. In DNA form, the CDR3 reads TGCGCCAGCAGCCAAGAATTGTTTGGCATGAACACCGGGGAGCTGTTTTTT. Translating it yields CASSQELFGMNTGELFF.

There are many counts of this clonotype. The chain uses TRBV5-1 and TRBJ2-1; D possibly corresponds to TRBD2 (5 bases). The CDR3 covers 16 residues. In germline, CDR1 is SGHRS, CDR2 YFSETQ. Trimming cost V 0 bases and J 0 bases, with 10 bases left between them. The CDR3 protein is CASSLVGGSSYNEQFF. For the CDR3, the DNA is TGCGCCAGCAGCTTGGTTGGAGGTAGCTCCTACAATGAGCAGTTCTTC.

This chain links TRBV7-9 with TRBJ1-2; no reliable D call. The V gene lost 5 bases and the J gene lost 4 bases, with 20 bases spanning the gap. The CDR3 is made up of 16 amino acids. The germline CDR1 and CDR2 sequences are SEHNR and FQNEAQ (reference sequence). This CDR3 is CASSPEGWGRSYGYTF. The CDR3 DNA reads TGTGCCAGCAGCCCCGAAGGGTGGGGTAGGAGCTATGGCTACACCTTC.

CDR3 protein: CASSTLAVSTDTQYF. CDR3 DNA: TGTGCCAGCAGCACCCTAGCGGTGAGCACAGATACGCAGTATTTT. J is TRBJ2-3 and V is TRBV7-2; 7 bases align to TRBD2. V dropped 5 bases and J dropped 0; count of bases not matched to a gene: 5. The CDR3 runs to 15 residues. The germline gives CDR1 SGHTA, CDR2 FQGNSA.

The chain is built from TRBV5-1 and TRBJ1-5; TRBD1 is a possible D gene (5 bases). Germline V gene sequence: CDR1 SGHRS, CDR2 YFSETQ. V lost 5 bases, J lost 4 bases, and 19 bases lay in between. This CDR3 contains 16 residues. CDR3 amino acids: CASRPTSGPQNQPQHF. In DNA, the CDR3 is TGCGCCAGCAGACCTACGTCGGGGCCCCAAAATCAGCCCCAGCATTTT.

This clonotype was seen more than once but under ten times. The V gene is TRBV27, the J gene TRBJ1-1; D is unresolved. V dropped 5 bases and J dropped 6 bases, with 7 bases sitting between them. CDR3 size: 11 residues. Germline CDR1 reads MNHEY; CDR2 reads SMNVEV (reference sequence). The CDR3, as DNA: TGTGCCAGCAGTGACAACGCTGAAGCTTTCTTT. It is translated as CASSDNAEAFF.

This clonotype was counted ten times or more. This sequence joins TRBV14 and TRBJ2-4, with TRBD2 as a possible D gene (6 bases). Germline CDR1 reads SGHDN; CDR2 reads FVKESK. The CDR3 covers 12 residues. The V and J ends lost 4 bases and 8 bases respectively, with 9 bases between them. In DNA form, the CDR3 reads TGTGCCAGCAGCCGGGACTGGGACATTCAGTACTTC. This encodes CASSRDWDIQYF.

With regard to this clonotype: The junction departs from germline at one end; a sequencing error may be responsible. This chain joins TRBV20-1 and TRBJ2-3; 8 bases are shared with TRBD2. CDR1 is DFQATT, CDR2 SNEGSKA, per germline (reference sequence). There are 15 residues in the CDR3. The CDR3: CSTSLLAGLTDTQYF. As DNA, the CDR3 is TGCAGTACTAGTCTCCTAGCGGGCCTCACAGATACGCAGTATTTT.